This TCR beta chain was recovered during a study of blood T cell repertoires in COVID-19. Study details: Samples of COVID-19 (acute and convalescent) were obtained from the United States, Italy and Spain. From T cells, B-cell-depleted T cells, or PBMCs came the material, which was cDNA or gDNA.

CDR1 and CDR2 (germline): SGHTA, FQGTGA. Germline trimming cut 7 bases from V and 2 bases from J; bases unmatched to any gene: 13. The CDR3 is made up of 16 amino acids. How the authors handled the data: Reference gene primer amplification gave estimated nucleated cell counts. Repertoires were generated with immunoSEQ multiplex PCR, while TCRdb's copy carries only in-frame clones and drops some. The DNA gave D and trimming, while V, J and clone size come from that table. The sample lists around 80,000 clones, over 65% occurring once. Material: peripheral blood. The sequence came from a man aged 50 or older with active or convalescent COVID-19. The rearrangement uses TRBV7-3 and TRBJ1-2; 7 bases are shared with TRBD1. CDR3 protein: CASIRGGGRENYGYTF. Written as DNA, the CDR3 is TGTGCCAGCATCCGAGGGGGCGGCAGGGAAAACTATGGCTACACCTTC.